The 19 T cell receptor beta chains below come from one sample, sequenced in a study of metastatic and nonmetastatic thyroid tumors. TCRdb re-called clones from the PCR reads using MiXCR. This repertoire shows over 8,000 clones, about 23% found once; its top ten account for under 30%. The entire patient cohort was treatment-naive prior to thyroid surgery. The sequencing sample was made of tumor tissue. The source is a female donor with papillary thyroid cancer or a benign thyroid nodule (not recorded which). Some clones in this sample may be carry-over from other donors' samples.

This clone qualifies as medium-sized. J is TRBJ1-2 and V is TRBV15; unclear D gene. The germline V and J ends were trimmed by 0 bases and 0 bases, with 2 bases remaining between them. Germline V gene data show CDR1 as LNHNV and CDR2 as YYDKDF (reference sequence). This CDR3 contains 13 residues. In nucleotides, the CDR3 is TGTGCCACCAGCAGAGAAACTAACTATGGCTACACCTTC. Translating it yields CATSRETNYGYTF. Drawing the rest from reference TRBV15 and TRBJ1-2, the complete variable domain is DAMVIQNPRYQVTQFGKPVTLSCSQTLNHNVMYWYQQKSSQAPKLLFHYYDKDFNNEADTPDNFQSRRPNTSFCFLDIRSPGLGDTAMYLCATSRETNYGYTFGSGTRLTVV.

This clone was detected ten times or more. The rearrangement uses TRBV7-8 and TRBJ2-7; D is uncertain. The CDR3 is 11 amino acids. The V end lost 4 bases, the J end lost 3 bases, and 4 bases lay between the germline ends. Germline CDR1 SGHVS, CDR2 FQNEAQ. The CDR3 spells CASSSNYEQYF. The CDR3 region has the DNA TGTGCCAGCAGCTCCAACTACGAGCAGTACTTC.

This clone was picked up many times. V and J are TRBV19 and TRBJ2-1, with TRBD2 identical over 10 bases. The CDR3 extends over 16 amino acids. Germline CDR1 is LNHDA and CDR2 is SQIVND (reference sequence). Trimming took 3 bases from V and 7 from J; bases not matched to a gene: 9. The chain's CDR3 is CASSIPLAGVVNEQFF. CDR3 coding DNA: TGTGCCAGTAGTATCCCCCTAGCGGGAGTAGTGAATGAGCAGTTCTTC.

The gene calls are TRBV5-1 and TRBJ2-3; weak D call: TRBD1 (6 bases). The germline V and J ends were trimmed by 0 bases and 2 bases, with 10 bases remaining between them. This CDR3 has 15 amino acids. CDR1 is SGHRS, CDR2 YFSETQ, per germline. This CDR3 reads CASSLDRASTDTQYF. CDR3 DNA: TGCGCCAGCAGCTTGGACAGGGCCTCCACAGATACGCAGTATTTT.

This clone was found a few times. This rearrangement joins TRBV27 to TRBJ2-1; the match to TRBD2 covers 7 bases. The length of the CDR3 is 18 residues. In germline, CDR1 is MNHEY, CDR2 SMNVEV (reference sequence). V dropped 5 bases and J dropped 7; count of bases not matched to a gene: 20. Here the CDR3 reads CASSPWGGASDRGNEQFF. The CDR3 region has the DNA TGTGCCAGCAGTCCCTGGGGGGGAGCTAGCGATCGAGGAAATGAGCAGTTCTTC.

This clone has a handful of counts. This chain connects TRBV6-1 to TRBJ2-7, with D possibly being TRBD2 (6 bases). Germline CDR1 reads MNHNS; CDR2 reads SASEGT. V gave up 4 bases and J gave up 3 bases, with 16 bases separating them. CDR3 length: 15 amino acids. CDR3 in amino acids: CASSGRERRGYEQYF. For the CDR3, the DNA is TGTGCCAGCAGTGGCCGGGAGAGAAGGGGCTACGAGCAGTACTTC.

This clone was detected ten times or more. This sequence joins TRBV11-2 and TRBJ2-1, with 15 bases identical to TRBD2. With 1 base clipped from V and 4 bases from J, the junction kept 2 bases outside the gene matches. Germline loops: CDR1 SGHAT, CDR2 FQNNGV. This CDR3 has 17 amino acids. CDR3 protein: CASSLGTSGGVYNEQFF. The DNA of the CDR3 is TGTGCCAGCAGCTTAGGGACTAGCGGGGGGGTGTACAATGAGCAGTTCTTC.

This clone was seen at least ten times. V and J are TRBV14 and TRBJ1-2; no clear D. CDR1 is SGHDN, CDR2 FVKESK, per germline. V lost 3 bases and J 3 bases, leaving 8 bases between the germline ends. This CDR3 region has 13 residues. The CDR3 reads CASSQGGDYGYTF. The CDR3 DNA reads as TGTGCCAGCAGCCAGGGCGGAGACTATGGCTACACCTTC. Looking up the rest from reference TRBV14 and TRBJ1-2 gives the full variable domain: EAGVTQFPSHSVIEKGQTVTLRCDPISGHDNLYWYRRVMGKEIKFLLHFVKESKQDESGMPNNRFLAERTGGTYSTLKVQPAELEDSGVYFCASSQGGDYGYTFGSGTRLTVV.

This chain's CDR3 is CSARGQFYEQYF. The CDR3 region has the DNA TGCAGTGCTAGAGGGCAGTTCTACGAGCAGTACTTC. The chain recombines TRBV20-1 with TRBJ2-7; D unclear. Germline CDR1 is DFQATT and CDR2 is SNEGSKA (reference sequence). This CDR3 is 12 amino acids long. V lost 1 base to trimming and J lost 3 bases, with 7 bases between them.

Concerning this clone: The germline gene is not matched at one end of the junction; a read error may be the cause. The chain couples TRBV7-2 to TRBJ1-6; tentative D call: TRBD1 (6 bases). Looked up from germline, CDR1 is SGHTA and CDR2 is FQGNSA. The CDR3 is 13 residues long. The CDR3 is CVSSLTGESPLHF. CDR3 coding DNA: TGTGTCAGCAGCTTGACAGGAGAATCACCCCTCCACTTT.

This clone is medium-sized (0.01 to 0.1%) in the sample. The chain recombines TRBV27 with TRBJ2-1; D is perhaps TRBD1 or TRBD2 (5 bases each). Between the trimmed V and J ends, which lost 8 bases and 5 bases, there was a span of 10 bases. CDR1 and CDR2 from the germline V gene are MNHEY and SMNVEV (reference sequence). The CDR3 covers 12 residues. The CDR3 DNA reads TGTGCCAGCTCTATGGGGGACAATGAGCAGTTCTTC. Translation: CASSMGDNEQFF.

Sample share makes this clone medium-sized. V and J are TRBV6-1 and TRBJ1-6, with no clear D. Germline V gene data show CDR1 as MNHNS and CDR2 as SASEGT. CDR3 size: 14 residues. The V and J ends lost 0 bases and 8 bases respectively, with 8 bases between them. The CDR3 DNA reads as TGTGCCAGCAGTGAAGCGACTGGACATTCACCCCTCCACTTT. It encodes CASSEATGHSPLHF.

The CDR3 coding sequence is TGTGCCAGCAGTATTGGATGGGACAGGGACACTGAAGCTTTCTTT. Protein product: CASSIGWDRDTEAFF. The chain has TRBV25-1 and TRBJ1-1; 9 bases are shared with TRBD1. After removal of 5 bases from V and 3 bases from J, the junction contained 7 bases not matched to a gene. The CDR3 has 15 residues. Per germline, CDR1 MGHDK and CDR2 SYGVNS.

The chain uses TRBV12-3 or TRBV12-4 and TRBJ2-3; possibly TRBD2 for D (5 bases). V was pared by 2 bases and J by 5 bases, with 14 bases between. The CDR3 sequence is 15 residues long. The CDR3: CASSLILVREDTQYF. CDR3 DNA sequence: TGTGCCAGCAGTTTAATACTAGTAAGGGAAGATACGCAGTATTTT.

In its sample, this clone was seen a few times. This CDR3 reads CASSPTTLTDTQYF. The CDR3 DNA sequence: TGTGCCAGCAGTCCCACGACACTAACAGATACGCAGTATTTT. The V gene is TRBV28, the J gene TRBJ2-3; D is uncertain. Trimming took 5 bases from V and 3 from J, leaving 12 bases between them. In germline, CDR1 is MDHEN, CDR2 SYDVKM. This CDR3 comprises 14 residues.

Within the sample, this clone is medium-sized. The J gene is TRBJ2-7, the V gene TRBV2, with TRBD2 matching over 7 bases. The CDR3 runs 14 residues. V trimming: 8 bases; J trimming: 4 bases; junction bases outside the gene matches: 11. CDR1 and CDR2 (germline): SNHLY, FYNNEI. Written as DNA, the CDR3 is TGTGCCAGCCAAACCGGACTAGAGGGATACGAGCAGTACTTC. It yields the protein CASQTGLEGYEQYF. Looking up the rest from reference TRBV2 and TRBJ2-7 gives the full variable domain: EPEVTQTPSHQVTQMGQEVILRCVPISNHLYFYWYRQILGQKVEFLVSFYNNEISEKSEIFDDQFSVERPDGSNFTLKIRSTKLEDSAMYFCASQTGLEGYEQYFGPGTRLTVT.

This clone has ten or more counts. Its ends do not fully match the called genes, so a read error is possible. The chain carries TRBV3-1 and TRBJ2-1; TRBD2 matches 9 bases. The CDR3 is 16 amino acids. The germline CDR1 and CDR2 sequences are LGHDT and YNNKEL (reference sequence). The CDR3 region is CASSQGSGSVGNEQFF. DNA of the CDR3: TGTGCCAGCAGTCAAGGTAGCGGGAGTGTTGGAAATGAGCAGTTCTTC.

The chain couples TRBV6-1 to TRBJ1-5, with D perhaps TRBD1 (5 bases). Trimming removed 2 bases from V and 2 bases from J, with 16 bases in between. The germline CDR1 and CDR2 sequences are MNHNS and SASEGT. The CDR3 runs to 17 residues. Written as DNA, the CDR3 is TGTGCCAGCAGTGAATATCCCGGAGGGGTTGGCAATCAGCCCCAGCATTTT. It yields the protein CASSEYPGGVGNQPQHF.

This clone was seen ten or more times. The chain uses TRBV5-4 and TRBJ2-3; 11 bases align to TRBD2. V lost 0 bases to trimming and J lost 8 bases; unmatched junction nucleotides: 5. CDR1 is SGHNT and CDR2 is YYREEE in the germline V gene (reference sequence). This CDR3 is 15 amino acids long. CDR3 residues: CASSLGSGGAGTQYF. CDR3 in DNA: TGTGCCAGCAGCTTGGGTAGCGGGGGGGCCGGTACGCAGTATTTT.